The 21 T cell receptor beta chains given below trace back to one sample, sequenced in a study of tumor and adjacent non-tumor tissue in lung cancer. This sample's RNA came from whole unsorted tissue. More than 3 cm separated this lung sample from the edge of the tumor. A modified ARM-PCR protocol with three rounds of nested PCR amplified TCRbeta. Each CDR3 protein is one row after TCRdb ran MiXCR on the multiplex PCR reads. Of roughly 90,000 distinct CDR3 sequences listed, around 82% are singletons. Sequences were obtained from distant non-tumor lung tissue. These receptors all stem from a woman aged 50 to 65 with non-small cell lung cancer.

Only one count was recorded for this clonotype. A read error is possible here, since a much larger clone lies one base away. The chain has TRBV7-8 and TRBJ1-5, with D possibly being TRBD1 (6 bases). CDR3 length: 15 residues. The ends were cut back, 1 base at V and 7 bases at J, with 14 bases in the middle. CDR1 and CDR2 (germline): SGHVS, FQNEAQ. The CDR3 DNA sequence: TGTGCCAGCAGCTTAGACCAGGGGATAGGACAGCCCCAGCATTTT. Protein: CASSLDQGIGQPQHF.

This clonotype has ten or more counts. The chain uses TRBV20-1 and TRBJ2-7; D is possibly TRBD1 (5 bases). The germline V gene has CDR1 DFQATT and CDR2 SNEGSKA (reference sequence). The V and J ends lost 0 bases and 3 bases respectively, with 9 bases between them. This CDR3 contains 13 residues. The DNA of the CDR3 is TGCAGTGCTAGAGATGGGGCCTACTACGAGCAGTACTTC. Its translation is CSARDGAYYEQYF.

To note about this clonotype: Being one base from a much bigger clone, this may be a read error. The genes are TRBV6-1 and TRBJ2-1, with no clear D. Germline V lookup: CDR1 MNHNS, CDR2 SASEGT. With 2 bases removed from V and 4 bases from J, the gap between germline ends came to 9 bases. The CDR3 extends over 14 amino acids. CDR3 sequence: CASSEHASYNEQFF. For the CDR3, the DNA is TGTGCCAGCAGTGAACATGCTAGTTACAATGAGCAGTTCTTC.

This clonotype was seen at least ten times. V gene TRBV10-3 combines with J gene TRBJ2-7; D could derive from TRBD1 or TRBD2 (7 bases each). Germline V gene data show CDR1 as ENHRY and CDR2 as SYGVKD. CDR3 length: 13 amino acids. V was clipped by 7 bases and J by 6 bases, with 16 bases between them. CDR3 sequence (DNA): TGTGCCATCAACACAGACAGGGAGGGCGAGCAGTACTTC. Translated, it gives CAINTDREGEQYF.

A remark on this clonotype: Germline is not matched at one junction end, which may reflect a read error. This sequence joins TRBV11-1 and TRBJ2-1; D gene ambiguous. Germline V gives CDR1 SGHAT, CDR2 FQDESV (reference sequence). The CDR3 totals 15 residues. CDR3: CASGPTPSTGDEQLF. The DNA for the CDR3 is TGTGCCAGCGGTCCGACTCCTTCGACGGGCGATGAGCAGCTCTTC.

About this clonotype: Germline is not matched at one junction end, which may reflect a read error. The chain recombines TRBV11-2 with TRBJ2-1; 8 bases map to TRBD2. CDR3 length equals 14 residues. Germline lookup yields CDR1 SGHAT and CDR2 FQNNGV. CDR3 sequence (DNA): TGTGCTAGCAGCTTAGCAGCGGGAGTTAATATGCAGTTCTTC. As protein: CASSLAAGVNMQFF.

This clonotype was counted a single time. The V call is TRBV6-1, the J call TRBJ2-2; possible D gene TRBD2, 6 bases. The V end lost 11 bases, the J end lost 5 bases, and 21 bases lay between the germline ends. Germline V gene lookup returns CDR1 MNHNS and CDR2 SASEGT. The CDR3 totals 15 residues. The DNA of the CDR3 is TGTGCCTCTAATAGGGAGAGCGGGTATACCGGGGAGCTGTTTTTT. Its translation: CASNRESGYTGELFF.

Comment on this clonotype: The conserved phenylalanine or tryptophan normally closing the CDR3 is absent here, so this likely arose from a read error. DNA of the CDR3: TGTGCCAGCAGCCCCCTGACTATCGGGAGGGCATTGTGGGAGCAGTACCTC. It yields the protein CASSPLTIGRALWEQYL. J is TRBJ2-7 and V is TRBV11-2; TRBD2 aligns across 8 bases. The junction had 19 bases not matched to a gene; V was cut back by 5 bases and J by 7 bases. The CDR3 consists of 17 residues. Germline V gene sequence: CDR1 SGHAT, CDR2 FQNNGV.

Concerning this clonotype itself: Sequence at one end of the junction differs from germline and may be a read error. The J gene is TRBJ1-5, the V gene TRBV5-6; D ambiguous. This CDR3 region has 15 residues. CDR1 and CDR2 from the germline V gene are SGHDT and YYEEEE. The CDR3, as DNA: TGTGCTAGCAGCATGTTGCAGACCGGCAATCAGCCCCAGCATTTT. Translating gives CASSMLQTGNQPQHF.

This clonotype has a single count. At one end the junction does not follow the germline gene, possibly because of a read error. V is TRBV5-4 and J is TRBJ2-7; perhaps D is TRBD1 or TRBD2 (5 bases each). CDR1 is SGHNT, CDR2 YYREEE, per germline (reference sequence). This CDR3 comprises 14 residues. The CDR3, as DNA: TGTGCCAGCTGCCAGGGCGGACTCTCCTACGAGCGGTACTTC. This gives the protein CASCQGGLSYERYF.

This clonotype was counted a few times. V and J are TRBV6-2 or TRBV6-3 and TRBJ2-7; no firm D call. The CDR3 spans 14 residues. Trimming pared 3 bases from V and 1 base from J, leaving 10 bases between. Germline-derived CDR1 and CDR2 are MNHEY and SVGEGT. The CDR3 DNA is TGTGCCAGCAGTTATTCCCATGAGTCCTACGAGCAGTACTTC. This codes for CASSYSHESYEQYF.

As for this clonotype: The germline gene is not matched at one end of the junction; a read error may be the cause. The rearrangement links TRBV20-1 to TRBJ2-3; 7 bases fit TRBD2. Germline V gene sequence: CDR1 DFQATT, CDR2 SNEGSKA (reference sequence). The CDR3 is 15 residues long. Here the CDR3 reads CSAITSGTSTNTQYF. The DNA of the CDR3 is TGCAGTGCTATTACCAGCGGGACTTCCACAAATACGCAGTATTTT.

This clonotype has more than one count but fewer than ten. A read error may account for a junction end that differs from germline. CDR3 sequence: CVSSYRSSGGARGSETQYF. The CDR3 coding sequence is TGTGTCAGCAGTTACCGGTCTAGCGGGGGGGCCAGGGGATCAGAGACCCAGTACTTC. The chain combines TRBV6-5 with TRBJ2-5; 12 bases are a match to TRBD2. Germline V CDR1 and CDR2: MNHEY, SVGAGI. This CDR3 spans 19 amino acids.

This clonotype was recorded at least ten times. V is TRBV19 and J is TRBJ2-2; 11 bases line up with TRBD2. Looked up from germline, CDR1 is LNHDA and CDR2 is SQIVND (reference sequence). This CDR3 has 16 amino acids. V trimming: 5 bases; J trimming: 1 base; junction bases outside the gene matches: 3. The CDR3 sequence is CASSSGTSGNTGELFF. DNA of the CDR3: TGTGCCAGTAGTTCAGGGACTAGCGGGAACACCGGGGAGCTGTTTTTT.

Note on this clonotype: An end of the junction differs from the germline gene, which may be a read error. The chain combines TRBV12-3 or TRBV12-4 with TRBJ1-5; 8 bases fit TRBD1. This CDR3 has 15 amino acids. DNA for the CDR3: TGTGTCAGCAGTTTAGGCAGGGGGCTTAATCAGCTCCAGCATTTT. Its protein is CVSSLGRGLNQLQHF.

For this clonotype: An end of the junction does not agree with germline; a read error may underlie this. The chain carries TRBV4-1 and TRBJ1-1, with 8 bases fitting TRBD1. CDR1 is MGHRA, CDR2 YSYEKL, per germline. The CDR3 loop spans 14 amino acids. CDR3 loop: CPSCQPDRVTEAFF. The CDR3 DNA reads TGCCCCAGCTGCCAACCGGACAGGGTCACTGAAGCTTTCTTT.

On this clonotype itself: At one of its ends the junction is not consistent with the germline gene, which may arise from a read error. The CDR3 region has the DNA TGTACCAGCAGTTCTCCTCAGGGTCTAGTCTACGAGCAGTACTTC. Amino acids: CTSSSPQGLVYEQYF. The V call is TRBV6-6, the J call TRBJ2-7, with D perhaps matching TRBD1 (5 bases). The CDR3 is made up of 15 amino acids. CDR1 MNHNY and CDR2 SVGAGI come from the germline V gene (reference sequence).

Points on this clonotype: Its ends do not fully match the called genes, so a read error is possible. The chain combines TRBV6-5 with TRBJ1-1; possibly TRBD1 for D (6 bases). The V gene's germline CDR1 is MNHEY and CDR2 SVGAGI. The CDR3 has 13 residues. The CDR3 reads CASSRQADTETLF. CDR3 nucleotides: TGTGCCAGCAGCCGACAGGCTGACACTGAAACTCTCTTT.

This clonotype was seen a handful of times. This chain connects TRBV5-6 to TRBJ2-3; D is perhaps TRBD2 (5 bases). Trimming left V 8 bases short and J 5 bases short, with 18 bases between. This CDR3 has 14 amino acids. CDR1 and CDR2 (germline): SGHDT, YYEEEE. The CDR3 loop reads CASGSRLEGDTQYF. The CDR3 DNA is TGTGCCAGTGGTTCGCGCCTAGAGGGAGATACGCAGTATTTT.

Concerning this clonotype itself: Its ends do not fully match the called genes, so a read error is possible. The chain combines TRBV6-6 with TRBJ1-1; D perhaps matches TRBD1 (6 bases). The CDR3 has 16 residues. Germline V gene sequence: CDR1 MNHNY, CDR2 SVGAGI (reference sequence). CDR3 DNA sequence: TGTCCCAGCATCTCCTCTCGAATAGGGGGATACACTGAAGCTTTCTTT. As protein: CPSISSRIGGYTEAFF.

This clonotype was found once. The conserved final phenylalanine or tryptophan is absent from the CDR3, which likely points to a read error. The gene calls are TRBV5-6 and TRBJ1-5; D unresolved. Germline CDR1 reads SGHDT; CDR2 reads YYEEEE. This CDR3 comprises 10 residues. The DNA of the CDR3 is TGTGTCAGCAGCAATCAGCCCCAGCATATT. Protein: CVSSNQPQHI.